Listed here are 29 T cell receptor beta chains from one sample, sequenced in a study of long-term antiretroviral therapy in people with HIV (dated by TCRdb to about 2022). The immunoSEQ hsTCRB v3.0 assay was used at survey level resolution to sequence the TRB variable region. TCRdb holds this immuneACCESS table with in-frame rearrangements only. Some clones are missing; in checked studies, unresolved V genes explain under half, and the rest has no known cause. The sample table holds 20,000 to 25,000 clones, of which 90% to 95% were seen once. In total, the top ten clones hold 9.2% of the sample. The sample was unsorted PBMCs, taken 7.6 years after starting antiretroviral therapy. These receptors were obtained from a woman aged 40 to 49 with HIV.

The chain recombines TRBV30 with TRBJ1-2; TRBD1 matches 9 bases. The CDR3 is 12 amino acids. V shed 4 bases and J 7 bases; nucleotides not matched to a gene: 4. Germline CDR1 GTSNPN, CDR2 SVGIG (reference sequence). CDR3 sequence reads: CAWTQTGGGYTF. The CDR3 region has the DNA TGTGCCTGGACCCAGACAGGGGGTGGCTACACCTTC.

The chain carries TRBV2 and TRBJ1-1; D gene uncertain. V lost 4 bases, J lost 4 bases, and 13 bases lay in between. The CDR3 has 14 residues. Germline CDR1 and CDR2: SNHLY and FYNNEI. Here the CDR3 reads CASSVGLTTTEAFF. In DNA form, the CDR3 reads TGTGCCAGCAGTGTGGGTCTGACGACCACTGAAGCTTTCTTT.

The chain couples TRBV6-5 to TRBJ1-2; D is uncertain. Germline CDR1 is MNHEY and CDR2 is SVGAGI. V was clipped by 7 bases and J by 4 bases, with 10 bases between them. This CDR3 is built from 12 residues. The CDR3 protein is CASMETSYGYTF. In nucleotides, the CDR3 is TGTGCCAGCATGGAGACCTCCTATGGCTACACCTTC.

The chain uses TRBV2 and TRBJ1-2; D is possibly TRBD1 (5 bases). Germline V gives CDR1 SNHLY, CDR2 FYNNEI. Trimming cost V 4 bases and J 3 bases, with 21 bases left between them. This CDR3 has 17 residues. The CDR3: CASSVGKGRTDYYGYTF. The CDR3 bases are TGTGCCAGCAGTGTAGGAAAGGGGCGGACCGACTACTATGGCTACACCTTC.

The chain couples TRBV5-4 to TRBJ1-4; D is unclear. This CDR3 contains 15 residues. V was trimmed by 2 bases and J by 0 bases, leaving 8 bases between them. Per the germline V gene, CDR1 is SGHNT and CDR2 is YYREEE (reference sequence). CDR3 in DNA: TGTGCCAGCAGCTTAGTGCCATCAACTAATGAAAAACTGTTTTTT. Its protein is CASSLVPSTNEKLFF.

The chain links TRBV10-3 to TRBJ2-3, with TRBD2 matching over 12 bases. V trimming: 8 bases; J trimming: 5 bases; junction bases outside the gene matches: 8. CDR1 and CDR2 (germline): ENHRY, SYGVKD. The CDR3 runs 15 residues. This CDR3 is CAIGSSGGVVDTQYF. The CDR3 DNA follows: TGTGCCATCGGGTCTAGCGGGGGGGTGGTAGATACGCAGTATTTT.

The chain carries TRBV10-3 and TRBJ2-1; possible D gene TRBD2, 5 bases. The CDR3 sequence is 16 residues long. From germline, CDR1 is ENHRY and CDR2 SYGVKD. V lost 0 bases to trimming and J lost 0 bases, with 9 bases between them. CDR3 loop: CAISESQRSSYNEQFF. The CDR3 DNA is TGTGCCATCAGTGAGTCTCAGCGGAGCTCCTACAATGAGCAGTTCTTC.

The chain is built from TRBV7-2 and TRBJ2-2; 11 nucleotides agree with TRBD1. This CDR3 contains 18 residues. In germline, CDR1 is SGHTA, CDR2 FQGNSA. Unmatched junction bases numbered 8, after V lost 0 bases and J lost 5 bases. CDR3 in DNA: TGTGCCAGCAGCTTAGCCGTAGGACAGGGGGCGAGTACCGGGGAGCTGTTTTTT. It is translated as CASSLAVGQGASTGELFF.

This clone occurred once. The chain links TRBV6-1 to TRBJ1-3; TRBD1 agrees at 7 bases. The CDR3 consists of 14 residues. J lost 3 bases, V lost 8 bases, and 7 bases had no gene match. CDR1 is MNHNS and CDR2 is SASEGT in the germline V gene. CDR3 in DNA: TGTGCCAGCGCGGGGACAGCTGTTGGAAACACCATATATTTT. Amino acid sequence: CASAGTAVGNTIYF.

The CDR3 coding sequence is TGTGCCAGCAGTGCAGGGGGGCAGGGGCATGGCTACACCTTC. The encoded protein is CASSAGGQGHGYTF. The genes are TRBV2 and TRBJ1-2; 7 bases line up with TRBD1. The ends lost 4 bases at V and 6 bases at J; junction bases unmatched: 8. CDR1 and CDR2 (germline): SNHLY, FYNNEI. The CDR3 is made up of 14 amino acids.

J is TRBJ1-5 and V is TRBV18; 8 bases fit TRBD1. CDR3 length: 15 amino acids. Germline trimming cut 6 bases from V and 2 bases from J; bases unmatched to any gene: 6. Germline V gene data show CDR1 as KGHSH and CDR2 as LQKENI. CDR3 sequence reads: CASSLDRVGNQPQHF. CDR3 bases: TGTGCCAGCTCGCTGGACAGGGTAGGCAATCAGCCCCAGCATTTT.

The V gene is TRBV30, the J gene TRBJ1-6; a weak D match, TRBD1 (6 bases). CDR1 and CDR2 (germline): GTSNPN, SVGIG (reference sequence). CDR3 length: 13 amino acids. V shed 3 bases and J shed 8 bases, with 11 bases lying between them. This CDR3 reads CAWSPAGDSPLHF. DNA of the CDR3: TGTGCCTGGAGCCCGGCAGGGGATTCACCCCTCCACTTT.

This sequence joins TRBV29-1 and TRBJ1-2, with D perhaps matching TRBD1 (5 bases). The V and J ends lost 8 bases and 7 bases respectively, with 26 bases between them. This CDR3 spans 15 amino acids. Germline CDR1 is SQVTM and CDR2 is ANQGSEA. The CDR3 region has the DNA TGCAGCTCCTTTGCGACAGCCGAAGGGAGGGCTGGCTACACCTTC. This gives the protein CSSFATAEGRAGYTF.

The chain employs TRBV7-6 and TRBJ2-5, with 9 bases that match TRBD2. In germline, CDR1 is SGHVS, CDR2 FNYEAQ. Trimming removed 0 bases from V and 2 bases from J; junction bases left unmatched: 4. This CDR3 spans 16 amino acids. The CDR3 protein is CASSLAALAGQETQYF. The CDR3 coding sequence is TGTGCCAGCAGCTTAGCAGCTCTAGCGGGGCAAGAGACCCAGTACTTC.

The chain has TRBV5-1 and TRBJ1-1, with unresolved D. The CDR3 consists of 13 residues. The V gene lost 6 bases and the J gene lost 5 bases, with 14 bases spanning the gap. In germline, CDR1 is SGHRS, CDR2 YFSETQ. In nucleotides, the CDR3 is TGCGCCAGCACCCTGGGAAGAGGTACTGAAGCTTTCTTT. Translating gives CASTLGRGTEAFF. Drawing the rest from reference TRBV5-1 and TRBJ1-1, the complete variable domain is KAGVTQTPRYLIKTRGQQVTLSCSPISGHRSVSWYQQTPGQGLQFLFEYFSETQRNKGNFPGRFSGRQFSNSRSEMNVSTLELGDSALYLCASTLGRGTEAFFGQGTRLTVV.

The rearrangement links TRBV15 to TRBJ2-2, with D tentatively TRBD1 (6 bases). The CDR3 covers 15 residues. V was clipped by 2 bases and J by 3 bases, with 10 bases between them. The germline V gene has CDR1 LNHNV and CDR2 YYDKDF (reference sequence). The CDR3 DNA reads TGTGCCACCAGCAGAAGGACAGTAGACACCGGGGAGCTGTTTTTT. This translates into CATSRRTVDTGELFF.

V usage is TRBV19 and J usage is TRBJ1-2, with 8 nucleotides matching TRBD1. Germline V gene lookup returns CDR1 LNHDA and CDR2 SQIVND (reference sequence). Unmatched junction bases numbered 8, after V lost 10 bases and J lost 4 bases. The CDR3 extends over 13 amino acids. This chain's CDR3 is CATTGGGGYGYTF. The CDR3 bases are TGTGCCACCACAGGGGGTGGTGGCTATGGCTACACCTTC. Full variable domain (outside the CDR3, taken from reference TRBV19 and TRBJ1-2): DGGITQSPKYLFRKEGQNVTLSCEQNLNHDAMYWYRQDPGQGLRLIYYSQIVNDFQKGDIAEGYSVSREKKESFPLTVTSAQKNPTAFYLCATTGGGGYGYTFGSGTRLTVV.

The rearrangement joins TRBV7-9 to TRBJ2-3; 7 nucleotides align to TRBD1. This CDR3 spans 15 amino acids. Per the germline V gene, CDR1 is SEHNR and CDR2 is FQNEAQ (reference sequence). The ends lost 5 bases at V and 6 bases at J; junction bases unmatched: 11. The CDR3 loop reads CASSPQGISADTQYF. CDR3 nucleotide sequence: TGTGCCAGCAGCCCACAGGGGATTAGCGCGGATACGCAGTATTTT.

The chain uses TRBV5-6 and TRBJ2-7, with D perhaps assigned TRBD1 or TRBD2 (6 bases each). Germline V gene sequence: CDR1 SGHDT, CDR2 YYEEEE. The CDR3 extends over 15 amino acids. Trimming took off 2 bases at V and 2 bases at J, with 14 bases between the two ends. The CDR3 bases are TGTGCCAGCAGCTTCGACGGGGGCCGGGCCTACGAGCAGTACTTC. This translates into CASSFDGGRAYEQYF.

The chain uses TRBV19 and TRBJ2-3, with TRBD2 as a possible D gene (6 bases). V lost 5 bases, J lost 0 bases, and 18 bases lay in between. Germline V gene sequence: CDR1 LNHDA, CDR2 SQIVND (reference sequence). The CDR3 consists of 17 residues. This CDR3 reads CASSRGGALLSTDTQYF. DNA of the CDR3: TGTGCCAGTAGTCGGGGCGGGGCGCTCCTTAGCACAGATACGCAGTATTTT.

The rearrangement uses TRBV19 and TRBJ2-3; D is unclear. This CDR3 has 14 residues. Germline V gives CDR1 LNHDA, CDR2 SQIVND (reference sequence). The V and J ends lost 3 bases and 0 bases respectively, with 7 bases between them. The CDR3 region is CASSILGSTDTQYF. The CDR3, as DNA: TGTGCCAGTAGTATTCTGGGGAGCACAGATACGCAGTATTTT.

V and J are TRBV29-1 and TRBJ2-5, with 7 bases identical to TRBD1. The J segment lost 5 bases and the V segment lost 6 bases, leaving 9 bases of the junction unmatched. CDR3 size: 13 residues. CDR1 is SQVTM and CDR2 is ANQGSEA in the germline V gene. CDR3 amino acids: CSVTRDSGETQYF. CDR3 bases: TGCAGCGTCACCCGGGACAGTGGGGAGACCCAGTACTTC.

The chain joins TRBV6-1 to TRBJ2-7; the D gene is possibly TRBD2 (6 bases). V was cut by 4 bases and J by 3 bases, with 10 bases left in between. Per germline, CDR1 MNHNS and CDR2 SASEGT. CDR3 length: 13 amino acids. CDR3 sequence: CASSGQTSYEQYF. The CDR3 DNA follows: TGTGCCAGCAGTGGACAGACTAGCTACGAGCAGTACTTC.

The chain is built from TRBV6-5 and TRBJ1-2; 8 bases map to TRBD1. Per the germline V gene, CDR1 is MNHEY and CDR2 is SVGAGI. The CDR3 runs to 14 residues. Germline trimming cut 4 bases from V and 3 bases from J; bases unmatched to any gene: 4. Here the CDR3 reads CASSLYRGDYGYTF. CDR3 sequence (DNA): TGTGCCAGCAGTTTATACAGGGGGGACTATGGCTACACCTTC.

V is TRBV10-3 and J is TRBJ1-2; D remains ambiguous. The length of the CDR3 is 12 residues. CDR1 and CDR2 from the germline V gene are ENHRY and SYGVKD. V lost 0 bases and J lost 10, with 9 bases in between. In DNA, the CDR3 is TGTGCCATCAGTGAGTCCAGCAGGATCTACACCTTC. It is translated as CAISESSRIYTF.

This chain connects TRBV13 to TRBJ1-6; D unresolved. The CDR3 runs 13 residues. Deletions cut 7 bases from V and 5 bases from J, with 9 bases between. Germline V gene lookup returns CDR1 PRHDT and CDR2 FYEKMQ (reference sequence). In DNA, the CDR3 is TGTGCCAGCAACCGGGATCATAATTCACCCCTCCACTTT. Amino acid sequence: CASNRDHNSPLHF. The variable domain in full, with the rest retrieved from reference TRBV13 and TRBJ1-6, is AAGVIQSPRHLIKEKRETATLKCYPIPRHDTVYWYQQGPGQDPQFLISFYEKMQSDKGSIPDRFSAQQFSDYHSELNMSSLELGDSALYFCASNRDHNSPLHFGNGTRLTVT.

This clone was detected once. V and J are TRBV15 and TRBJ1-1, with a possible D match to TRBD1 (5 bases). This CDR3 comprises 14 residues. V was shortened by 1 base and J by 4 bases, with 10 bases between the two germline ends. Germline V gene lookup returns CDR1 LNHNV and CDR2 YYDKDF (reference sequence). CDR3 sequence (DNA): TGTGCCACCAGCAGAGGGGCCGGGGCCACTGAAGCTTTCTTT. It is translated as CATSRGAGATEAFF.

The J gene is TRBJ1-1, the V gene TRBV4-3; possible D gene TRBD1, 5 bases. The CDR3 runs to 14 residues. Trimming cost V 1 base and J 4 bases, with 10 bases left between them. Per the germline V gene, CDR1 is LGHNA and CDR2 is YSLEER. The CDR3 bases are TGCGCCAGCAGCCAAGTGGGGGGGAGCACTGAAGCTTTCTTT. Protein sequence: CASSQVGGSTEAFF.

The V call is TRBV7-8, the J call TRBJ1-5; 9 nucleotides align to TRBD1. The CDR3 consists of 15 residues. The V gene end was trimmed by 10 bases and the J gene end by 1 base; junction bases not matched to a gene: 8. Per germline, CDR1 SGHVS and CDR2 FQNEAQ. The DNA of the CDR3 is TGTGCCACCGGACAGGGGAGGGTGAGCAATCAGCCCCAGCATTTT. Translated: CATGQGRVSNQPQHF.